These 22 T cell receptor beta chains came from one sample sequenced in a study of identifying expanded T cells in peripheral blood. Here immunoSEQ multiplex PCR was the method, and the copy in TCRdb shows in-frame clones only, minus some. The data show 83,000 or so clones, 88% seen once. Sample: blood. The receptors come from a person aged 18-69 years in good health.

The chain employs TRBV5-1 and TRBJ1-6; 7 bases are a match to TRBD1. Germline CDR1 is SGHRS and CDR2 is YFSETQ. The CDR3 extends over 14 amino acids. V lost 3 bases to trimming and J lost 7 bases; unmatched junction nucleotides: 4. CDR3 residues: CASSSWTGNSPLHF. The CDR3 DNA is TGCGCCAGCAGCTCGTGGACAGGCAATTCACCCCTCCACTTT. Complete variable domain (other parts from reference TRBV5-1 and TRBJ1-6): KAGVTQTPRYLIKTRGQQVTLSCSPISGHRSVSWYQQTPGQGLQFLFEYFSETQRNKGNFPGRFSGRQFSNSRSEMNVSTLELGDSALYLCASSSWTGNSPLHFGNGTRLTVT.

V gene TRBV21-1 combines with J gene TRBJ1-1; the table's D call, TRBD1, was not checked against the DNA. TRBV21-1 is termed a pseudogene. CDR3 length equals 17 residues. The CDR3 region has the DNA TGTGCCAGCAGCTCGACCACAGGGGGCCGGGGTGGCACTGAAGCTTTCTTT. Encoded protein: CASSSTTGGRGGTEAFF.

The rearrangement uses TRBV28 and TRBJ1-2; D is uncertain. V gave up 8 bases and J gave up 5 bases, with 6 bases separating them. CDR1 MDHEN and CDR2 SYDVKM come from the germline V gene. The CDR3 loop spans 10 amino acids. The CDR3 here is CASGIYGYTF. Here the CDR3 DNA reads TGTGCCAGCGGAATATATGGCTACACCTTC.

The CDR3, as DNA: TGCAGCGTTGAATCGCTAGCGGGAGGGAATGAGCAGTTCTTC. Protein: CSVESLAGGNEQFF. V is TRBV29-1 and J is TRBJ2-1; the match to TRBD2 covers 12 bases. The CDR3 has 14 residues. With V trimmed by 2 bases and J by 7 bases, 3 bases remained unmatched. Germline V gene lookup returns CDR1 SQVTM and CDR2 ANQGSEA.

The chain carries TRBV7-2 and TRBJ1-2, with D possibly being TRBD1 (5 bases). Looked up from germline, CDR1 is SGHTA and CDR2 is FQGNSA. V was cut by 1 base and J by 6 bases, with 15 bases left in between. The CDR3 is made up of 15 amino acids. CDR3 loop: CASSLVTPGRDGYTF. The CDR3 DNA reads as TGTGCCAGCAGCTTAGTAACCCCAGGGAGGGATGGCTACACCTTC.

This clone was seen only once. V is TRBV9 and J is TRBJ2-1; 10 positions agree with TRBD2. The CDR3 is 15 residues long. Germline V lookup: CDR1 SGDLS, CDR2 YYNGEE. J lost 10 bases, V lost 3 bases, and 10 bases had no gene match. This CDR3 is CASSAAGTSAEEQFF. In DNA, the CDR3 is TGTGCCAGCAGCGCCGCCGGGACTAGCGCCGAGGAGCAGTTCTTC. The variable domain in full, completed from reference TRBV9 and TRBJ2-1, reads DSGVTQTPKHLITATGQRVTLRCSPRSGDLSVYWYQQSLDQGLQFLIQYYNGEERAKGNILERFSAQQFPDLHSELNLSSLELGDSALYFCASSAAGTSAEEQFFGPGTRLTVL.

Only one count was recorded for this clone. The chain carries TRBV9 and TRBJ2-2; 8 bases match TRBD1. This CDR3 spans 15 amino acids. The germline CDR1 and CDR2 sequences are SGDLS and YYNGEE. The junction had 1 base not matched to a gene; V was cut back by 2 bases and J by 1 base. The CDR3 DNA is TGTGCCAGCAGCGTTGACAGGGGGAACACCGGGGAGCTGTTTTTT. Amino acids: CASSVDRGNTGELFF.

The chain is built from TRBV19 and TRBJ1-1; 11 bases agree with TRBD1. This CDR3 has 16 amino acids. The junction had 10 bases not matched to a gene; V was cut back by 7 bases and J by 3 bases. Germline V lookup: CDR1 LNHDA, CDR2 SQIVND (reference sequence). CDR3: CASTNSGTGGHTEAFF. In DNA form, the CDR3 reads TGTGCCAGTACTAATTCCGGGACAGGGGGACACACTGAAGCTTTCTTT.

The V and J genes are TRBV7-2 and TRBJ2-1; no reliable D call. CDR1 is SGHTA and CDR2 is FQGNSA in the germline V gene. V shed 4 bases and J shed 15 bases, with 13 bases lying between them. The CDR3 runs 11 residues. The CDR3 nucleotides are TGTGCCAGCAGCTCAAACATGTTGTTGTTCTTC. This encodes CASSSNMLLFF. The whole variable domain, remainder taken from reference TRBV7-2 and TRBJ2-1, is GAGVSQSPSNKVTEKGKDVELRCDPISGHTALYWYRQSLGQGLEFLIYFQGNSAPDKSGLPSDRFSAERTGGSVSTLTIQRTQQEDSAVYLCASSSNMLLFFGPGTRLTVL.

V is TRBV18 and J is TRBJ2-2; D call uncertain. Between the trimmed V and J ends, which lost 1 base and 5 bases, there was a span of 5 bases. This CDR3 spans 13 amino acids. CDR1 is KGHSH, CDR2 LQKENI, per germline. As DNA, the CDR3 is TGTGCCAGCTCACCACTGGAAACCGGGGAGCTGTTTTTT. Translation gives CASSPLETGELFF.

The chain recombines TRBV5-1 with TRBJ2-1; D might be TRBD1 or TRBD2, each matching 5 bases. V shed 5 bases and J shed 3 bases, with 18 bases lying between them. Germline V lookup: CDR1 SGHRS, CDR2 YFSETQ. The CDR3 contains 16 residues. Here the CDR3 reads CASSWGGSAGYNEQFF. CDR3 nucleotide sequence: TGCGCCAGCAGTTGGGGCGGGTCGGCGGGCTACAATGAGCAGTTCTTC.

The rearrangement uses TRBV28 and TRBJ2-1; D gene ambiguous. The germline V gene encodes CDR1 MDHEN and CDR2 SYDVKM. V was clipped by 2 bases and J by 10 bases, with 6 bases between them. The CDR3 sequence is 11 residues long. The CDR3 sequence is CASSLAWEQFF. CDR3 in DNA: TGTGCCAGCAGTTTAGCCTGGGAGCAGTTCTTC.

The J gene is TRBJ2-5, the V gene TRBV5-1, with D perhaps matching TRBD2 (5 bases). V was pared by 3 bases and J by 5 bases, with 17 bases between. The CDR3 extends over 15 amino acids. The germline V gene has CDR1 SGHRS and CDR2 YFSETQ. The CDR3 spells CASSSGPEPGETQYF. CDR3 nucleotides: TGCGCCAGCAGCTCCGGACCCGAACCGGGGGAGACCCAGTACTTC.

This sequence joins TRBV5-6 and TRBJ1-1, with 9 bases lining up with TRBD1. Trimming cost V 4 bases and J 5 bases; bases outside gene matches: 21. Germline loops: CDR1 SGHDT, CDR2 YYEEEE. CDR3 length equals 19 residues. CDR3 in DNA: TGTGCCAGCAGCCTTGCGGTAGGACAGGGGAGCCACCCGGGGACTGAAGCTTTCTTT. Translated: CASSLAVGQGSHPGTEAFF.

The rearrangement joins TRBV21-1 to TRBJ2-7. TRBV21-1 counts as a pseudogene. This CDR3 is 19 amino acids long. CDR3 coding DNA: TGTGCCAGCAGCAGGGGGTGCGGGCCCCCCGTTGATCCTTTGTACGAGCAGTACTTC. It codes for CASSRGCGPPVDPLYEQYF.

The V and J genes are TRBV7-2 and TRBJ2-7; D is undetermined. The V end lost 1 base, the J end lost 3 bases, and 16 bases lay between the germline ends. CDR3 length: 16 residues. Looked up from germline, CDR1 is SGHTA and CDR2 is FQGNSA. CDR3 in DNA: TGTGCCAGCAGCTTAGGTTCTAGTCCCCCTGACTACGAGCAGTACTTC. Encoded protein: CASSLGSSPPDYEQYF.

The V and J genes are TRBV13 and TRBJ1-3; D call uncertain. CDR1 and CDR2 from the germline V gene are PRHDT and FYEKMQ (reference sequence). The V end was cut by 7 bases, the J end by 7 bases, with 20 bases between. The CDR3 runs 15 residues. The CDR3 DNA reads TGTGCCAGCACTCTAGGGATGACTCAGGCGAACACCATATATTTT. This gives the protein CASTLGMTQANTIYF. The full variable domain, in which reference TRBV13 and TRBJ1-3 provide the parts outside the CDR3, is AAGVIQSPRHLIKEKRETATLKCYPIPRHDTVYWYQQGPGQDPQFLISFYEKMQSDKGSIPDRFSAQQFSDYHSELNMSSLELGDSALYFCASTLGMTQANTIYFGEGSWLTVV.

The chain recombines TRBV29-1 with TRBJ1-2; D not certain. Germline CDR1 reads SQVTM; CDR2 reads ANQGSEA. V was pared by 6 bases and J by 3 bases, with 11 bases between. This CDR3 is built from 12 residues. The CDR3 coding sequence is TGCAGCGTGCCCGGGAGCGACTATGGCTACACCTTC. Protein product: CSVPGSDYGYTF.

The chain joins TRBV6-4 to TRBJ2-3, with 12 positions matching TRBD2. Looked up from germline, CDR1 is MRHNA and CDR2 is SNTAGT. There are 16 residues in the CDR3. V dropped 3 bases and J dropped 2; count of bases not matched to a gene: 3. For the CDR3, the DNA is TGTGCCAGCAGTGAACTAGCGGGGGGTAACACAGATACGCAGTATTTT. Translating gives CASSELAGGNTDTQYF.

To note about this clone: Within the sample, other DNA sequences also encode this same CDR3. The V call is TRBV28, the J call TRBJ2-1; TRBD2 agrees at 7 bases. This CDR3 comprises 12 residues. V was clipped by 6 bases and J by 11 bases; unmatched bases: 7. CDR1 is MDHEN, CDR2 SYDVKM, per germline. CDR3 coding DNA: TGTGCCAGCAGAACCGGGACTACGAAGCAGTTCTTC. It translates to CASRTGTTKQFF.

The rearrangement uses TRBV28 and TRBJ2-3; unclear D gene. Trimming took off 5 bases at V and 10 bases at J, with 10 bases between the two ends. Germline CDR1 and CDR2: MDHEN and SYDVKM. The CDR3 loop spans 11 amino acids. The DNA of the CDR3 is TGTGCCAGCAGTATTGCAGTCTCGCAGTATTTT. Its translation is CASSIAVSQYF.

CDR3 sequence: CASSEDRGLNEQYF. The DNA for the CDR3 is TGTGCCAGCAGCGAAGACAGGGGGCTAAACGAGCAGTACTTC. The chain couples TRBV28 to TRBJ2-7, with 10 nucleotides matching TRBD1. CDR1 MDHEN and CDR2 SYDVKM come from the germline V gene. The CDR3 has 14 residues. V shed 6 bases, J shed 5 bases, and the junction held 7 bases outside the gene matches.